Below, one TCR beta chain is given with its context. What it recognizes is unknown. The sample comes from a study of T cell clusters in autoimmune cytopenias. In the study overall: The mean age of healthy donor controls was approximately 50 years, the median roughly 59 years. Per sample, median TRB depth was about 51,000 reads, yielding a median approximately 2,400 distinct clonotypes. Regarding the study as a whole: TRB repertoire shifts in secondary cytopenia and chronic lymphocytic leukemia mostly reflected lymphoma, not autoimmunity.

TRB was amplified from about 250 ng of peripheral blood genomic DNA per sample. This CDR3 has 17 residues. Germline CDR1 and CDR2: SQVTM and ANQGSEA. Multiplex touch-down PCR amplified TRB using TRB-A and TRB-B pools in one tube. Reanalyzing the multiplex PCR reads, TCRdb keeps one entry per CDR3 protein, without DNA. This table lists some 7,400 distinct CDR3 sequences. This sample also belongs to another study, concerning T cell repertoires in aging, cancer and after chemotherapy. That work contributes: Age-matched healthy donors had significantly more diverse, less clonal blood TCR repertoires than untreated cancer patients.

What was sequenced was peripheral blood. The rearrangement links TRBV29-1 to TRBJ1-2; TCRdb selects TRBD1, and the lack of DNA leaves this call unchecked. The receptor was isolated from a human donor in good health. The chain's CDR3 is CSVESLPGQGANYGYTF.